The 11 T cell receptor beta chains below all came from one sample that was sequenced in a study of cytomegalovirus exposure and HLA in healthy donors. The PCR ran on 60 Vbeta and 13 Jbeta primers. The method was immunoSEQ multiplex PCR; TCRdb's version includes in-frame clones alone and lacks a portion of them. The data show 60,000 to 65,000 clones, less than 75% seen once. Sequences were obtained from PBMCs. The receptors derive from a man in his fifties or sixties in good health and CMV-seropositive.

The chain joins TRBV2 to TRBJ2-3; 12 bases align to TRBD2. CDR1 and CDR2 from the germline V gene are SNHLY and FYNNEI. This CDR3 region has 15 residues. Losses at the gene ends were 5 bases for V and 3 bases for J; bases not matched to a gene: 3. In DNA form, the CDR3 reads TGTGCCAGCAGTCTTGGACTAGCGGGAACAGATACGCAGTATTTT. Translation gives CASSLGLAGTDTQYF.

In its sample, this clone was seen many times. The CDR3 bases are TGTGCCAGCAGCCCTCGGACTAGCGGGCTAGAAGGGGACGAGCAGTACTTC. It is translated as CASSPRTSGLEGDEQYF. This chain joins TRBV4-2 and TRBJ2-7; TRBD2 agrees at 11 bases. The CDR3 is 17 amino acids. Germline V gives CDR1 LGHNA, CDR2 YNFKEQ. Trimming at V came to 4 bases and at J to 5 bases, leaving 13 bases not matched to a gene.

This chain links TRBV5-6 with TRBJ2-7; weak D call: TRBD1 (6 bases). This CDR3 is 14 amino acids long. Germline CDR1 is SGHDT and CDR2 is YYEEEE. Deletions cut 4 bases from V and 6 bases from J, with 17 bases between. The CDR3 DNA reads as TGTGCCAGCAGCCGGGACACCGGACCAGGCGAGCAGTACTTC. Translating it yields CASSRDTGPGEQYF.

As to this clone: The junction shows a germline mismatch at one end, possibly a read error. This chain joins TRBV4-1 and TRBJ2-3; 13 nucleotides line up with TRBD2. The germline V gene encodes CDR1 MGHRA and CDR2 YSYEKL. The CDR3 is made up of 16 amino acids. CDR3 DNA sequence: TGCGCCAGCAGCAAAGAACTAGCGGGGGGGCGACGTACGCAGTATTTT. The encoded protein is CASSKELAGGRRTQYF.

The chain is built from TRBV6-1 and TRBJ1-6; D may be TRBD1 (6 bases). The CDR3 runs to 13 residues. Germline V gene sequence: CDR1 MNHNS, CDR2 SASEGT. Trimming pared 11 bases from V and 9 bases from J, leaving 17 bases between. CDR3 sequence reads: CAGGGHRLSPLHF. The DNA of the CDR3 is TGTGCCGGGGGGGGGCATCGGCTTTCACCCCTCCACTTT.

V and J are TRBV4-1 and TRBJ2-2; TRBD2 might be the D (6 bases). The CDR3 runs 15 residues. Germline loops: CDR1 MGHRA, CDR2 YSYEKL. Trimming removed 3 bases from V and 3 bases from J, with 11 bases in between. The CDR3 here is CASSQSGGDTGELFF. CDR3 coding DNA: TGCGCCAGCAGCCAGAGCGGAGGGGACACCGGGGAGCTGTTTTTT.

This sequence joins TRBV4-3 and TRBJ1-2; weak D call: TRBD1 (6 bases). The length of the CDR3 is 14 residues. The V gene's germline CDR1 is LGHNA and CDR2 YSLEER. The V and J ends lost 0 bases and 7 bases respectively, with 12 bases between them. The CDR3 here is CASSQEQGGSGYTF. CDR3 DNA sequence: TGCGCCAGCAGCCAAGAACAGGGTGGGAGTGGCTACACCTTC.

The J gene is TRBJ2-1, the V gene TRBV7-3; maybe TRBD1 (6 bases). Germline V gene sequence: CDR1 SGHTA, CDR2 FQGTGA. The CDR3 runs 15 residues. The V gene lost 0 bases and the J gene lost 7 bases, with 13 bases spanning the gap. This chain's CDR3 is CASSLTEEGGNEQFF. CDR3 in DNA: TGTGCCAGCAGCTTAACGGAGGAAGGGGGAAATGAGCAGTTCTTC.

There are a few counts of this clone. This chain connects TRBV7-9 to TRBJ2-7; 7 nucleotides match TRBD2. This CDR3 is built from 15 residues. Germline CDR1 and CDR2: SEHNR and FQNEAQ (reference sequence). J lost 3 bases, V lost 5 bases, and 10 bases had no gene match. The CDR3 DNA reads as TGTGCCAGCAGCCCGGCGGCTAGCGGAAACTACGAGCAGTACTTC. Translated, it gives CASSPAASGNYEQYF.

This chain joins TRBV7-2 and TRBJ1-2; 8 bases agree with TRBD1. Losses at the gene ends were 4 bases for V and 2 bases for J; bases not matched to a gene: 3. CDR1 is SGHTA and CDR2 is FQGNSA in the germline V gene. CDR3 size: 14 residues. The CDR3 DNA reads TGTGCCAGCAGCTCGGACAGGGCGAACTATGGCTACACCTTC. Its protein product is CASSSDRANYGYTF. The full variable domain, completed using reference TRBV7-2 and TRBJ1-2, is GAGVSQSPSNKVTEKGKDVELRCDPISGHTALYWYRQSLGQGLEFLIYFQGNSAPDKSGLPSDRFSAERTGGSVSTLTIQRTQQEDSAVYLCASSSDRANYGYTFGSGTRLTVV.

This chain links TRBV6-1 with TRBJ2-7; tentative D call: TRBD1 (6 bases). CDR1 and CDR2 from the germline V gene are MNHNS and SASEGT. The CDR3 spans 12 residues. Trimming pared 9 bases from V and 4 bases from J, leaving 13 bases between. This chain's CDR3 is CASRGQVYEQYF. In nucleotides, the CDR3 is TGTGCCAGTAGGGGACAAGTTTACGAGCAGTACTTC.